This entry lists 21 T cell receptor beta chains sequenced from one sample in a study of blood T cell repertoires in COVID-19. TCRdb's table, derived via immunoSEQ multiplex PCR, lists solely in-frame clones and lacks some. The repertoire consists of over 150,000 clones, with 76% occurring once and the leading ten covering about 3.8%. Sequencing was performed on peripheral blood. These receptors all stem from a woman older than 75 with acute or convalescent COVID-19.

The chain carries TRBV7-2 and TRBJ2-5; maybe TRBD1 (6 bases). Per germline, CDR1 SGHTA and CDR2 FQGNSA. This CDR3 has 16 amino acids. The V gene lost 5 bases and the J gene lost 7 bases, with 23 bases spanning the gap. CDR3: CASSAGRGRGTVTQYF. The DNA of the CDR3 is TGTGCCAGCAGCGCTGGACGGGGCAGGGGCACCGTGACCCAGTACTTC. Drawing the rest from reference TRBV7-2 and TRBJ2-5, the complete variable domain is GAGVSQSPSNKVTEKGKDVELRCDPISGHTALYWYRQSLGQGLEFLIYFQGNSAPDKSGLPSDRFSAERTGGSVSTLTIQRTQQEDSAVYLCASSAGRGRGTVTQYFGPGTRLLVL.

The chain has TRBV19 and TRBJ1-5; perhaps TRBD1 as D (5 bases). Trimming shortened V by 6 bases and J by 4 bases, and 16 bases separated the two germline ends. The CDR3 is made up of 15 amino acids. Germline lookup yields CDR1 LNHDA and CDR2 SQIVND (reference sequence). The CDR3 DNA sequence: TGTGCCAGTAGCATCACAGGCGACCGTAATCAGCCCCAGCATTTT. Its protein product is CASSITGDRNQPQHF.

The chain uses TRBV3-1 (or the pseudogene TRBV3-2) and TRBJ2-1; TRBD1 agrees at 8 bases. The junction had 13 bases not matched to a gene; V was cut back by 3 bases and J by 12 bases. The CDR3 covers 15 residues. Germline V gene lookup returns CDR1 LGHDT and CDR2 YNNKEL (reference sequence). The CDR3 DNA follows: TGTGCCAGCAGCCAGGGACAGGACTGGGGGACTTCGCAGTTCTTC. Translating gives CASSQGQDWGTSQFF.

The CDR3 spells CAISESTGSYEQYF. The CDR3 DNA follows: TGTGCCATCAGTGAGTCGACGGGGTCCTACGAGCAGTACTTC. This sequence joins TRBV10-3 and TRBJ2-7; D is possibly TRBD2 (5 bases). Germline V gene sequence: CDR1 ENHRY, CDR2 SYGVKD. The V and J ends lost 0 bases and 1 base respectively, with 7 bases between them. The CDR3 has 14 amino acids.

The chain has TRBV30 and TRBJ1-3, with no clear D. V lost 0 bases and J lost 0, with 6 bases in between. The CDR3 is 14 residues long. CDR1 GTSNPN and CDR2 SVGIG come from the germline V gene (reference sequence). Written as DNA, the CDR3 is TGTGCCTGGAGTGTAGCCTCCTCTGGAAACACCATATATTTT. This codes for CAWSVASSGNTIYF.

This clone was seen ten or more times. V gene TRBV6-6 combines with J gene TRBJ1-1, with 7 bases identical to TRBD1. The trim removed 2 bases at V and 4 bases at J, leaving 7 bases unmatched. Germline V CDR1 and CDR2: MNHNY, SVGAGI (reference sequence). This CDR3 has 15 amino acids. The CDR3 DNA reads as TGTGCCAGCAGTTACCTTCGAGGGGGCGGCACTGAAGCTTTCTTT. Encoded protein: CASSYLRGGGTEAFF.

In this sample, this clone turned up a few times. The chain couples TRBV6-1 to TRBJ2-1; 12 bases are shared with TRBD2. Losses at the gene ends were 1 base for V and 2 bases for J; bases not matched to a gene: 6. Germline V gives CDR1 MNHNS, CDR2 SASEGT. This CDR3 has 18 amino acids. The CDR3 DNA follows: TGTGCCAGCAGTGAAGGGAGACTAGCGGGAGTGGCCTACAATGAGCAGTTCTTC. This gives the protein CASSEGRLAGVAYNEQFF.

CDR3 nucleotide sequence: TGCAGCGGCAGGGATTCCAAAGAGACCCAGTACTTC. Protein product: CSGRDSKETQYF. The V and J genes are TRBV29-1 and TRBJ2-5; D might be TRBD1 (5 bases). Trimming pared 7 bases from V and 3 bases from J, leaving 12 bases between. This CDR3 is built from 12 residues. Germline V gene data show CDR1 as SQVTM and CDR2 as ANQGSEA.

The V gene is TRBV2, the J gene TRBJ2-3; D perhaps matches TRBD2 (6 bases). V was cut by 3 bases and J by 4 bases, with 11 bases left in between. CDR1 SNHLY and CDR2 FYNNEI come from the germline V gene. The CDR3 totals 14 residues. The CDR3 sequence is CASSETSSADTQYF. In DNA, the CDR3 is TGTGCCAGCAGTGAGACTAGTAGCGCAGATACGCAGTATTTT.

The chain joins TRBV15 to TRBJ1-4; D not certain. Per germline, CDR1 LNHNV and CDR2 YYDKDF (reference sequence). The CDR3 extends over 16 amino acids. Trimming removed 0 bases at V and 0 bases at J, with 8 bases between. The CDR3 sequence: CATSRDTSATNEKLFF. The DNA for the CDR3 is TGTGCCACCAGCAGAGATACGAGCGCAACTAATGAAAAACTGTTTTTT. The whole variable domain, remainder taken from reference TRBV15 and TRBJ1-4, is DAMVIQNPRYQVTQFGKPVTLSCSQTLNHNVMYWYQQKSSQAPKLLFHYYDKDFNNEADTPDNFQSRRPNTSFCFLDIRSPGLGDTAMYLCATSRDTSATNEKLFFGSGTQLSVL.

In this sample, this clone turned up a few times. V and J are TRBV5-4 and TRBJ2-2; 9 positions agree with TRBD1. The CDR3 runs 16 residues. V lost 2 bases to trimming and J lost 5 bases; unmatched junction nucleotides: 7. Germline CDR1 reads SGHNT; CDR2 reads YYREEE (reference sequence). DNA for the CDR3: TGTGCCAGCAGCTTAGCACAGGGGGCTGATACCGGGGAGCTGTTTTTT. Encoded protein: CASSLAQGADTGELFF. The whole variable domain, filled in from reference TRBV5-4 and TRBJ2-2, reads ETGVTQSPTHLIKTRGQQVTLRCSSQSGHNTVSWYQQALGQGPQFIFQYYREEENGRGNFPPRFSGLQFPNYSSELNVNALELDDSALYLCASSLAQGADTGELFFGEGSRLTVL.

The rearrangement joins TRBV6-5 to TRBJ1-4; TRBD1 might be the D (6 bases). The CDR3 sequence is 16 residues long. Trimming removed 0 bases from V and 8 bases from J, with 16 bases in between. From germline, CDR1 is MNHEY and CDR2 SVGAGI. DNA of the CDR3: TGTGCCAGCAGTTACTCGAGAGGGGGGGGGATCGAAAAACTGTTTTTT. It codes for CASSYSRGGGIEKLFF.

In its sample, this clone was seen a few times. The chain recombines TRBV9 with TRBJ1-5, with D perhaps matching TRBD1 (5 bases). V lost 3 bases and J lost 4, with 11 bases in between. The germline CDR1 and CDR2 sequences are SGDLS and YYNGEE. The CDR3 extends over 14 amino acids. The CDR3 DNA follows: TGTGCCAGCAGCGCCGACGGGGGAAATCAGCCCCAGCATTTT. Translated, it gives CASSADGGNQPQHF.

The CDR3 loop reads CASSIFRLSSWNTEAFF. CDR3 coding DNA: TGTGCCAGTAGTATCTTCAGGCTCTCCTCGTGGAACACTGAAGCTTTCTTT. This chain connects TRBV19 to TRBJ1-1; no reliable D call. Germline assignment: CDR1 LNHDA and CDR2 SQIVND (reference sequence). The CDR3 runs 17 residues. V was shortened by 3 bases and J by 1 base, with 18 bases between the two germline ends.

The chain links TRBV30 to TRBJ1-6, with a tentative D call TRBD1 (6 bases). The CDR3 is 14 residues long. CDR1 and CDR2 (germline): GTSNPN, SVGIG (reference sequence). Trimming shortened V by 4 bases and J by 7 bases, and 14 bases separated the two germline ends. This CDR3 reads CAWTWGQQNSPLHF. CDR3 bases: TGTGCCTGGACTTGGGGACAACAAAATTCACCCCTCCACTTT.

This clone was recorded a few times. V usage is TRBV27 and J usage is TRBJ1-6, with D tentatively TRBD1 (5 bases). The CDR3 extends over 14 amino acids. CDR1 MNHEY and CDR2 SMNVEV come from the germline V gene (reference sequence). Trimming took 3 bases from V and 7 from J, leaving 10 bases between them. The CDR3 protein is CASSFGRVNSPLHF. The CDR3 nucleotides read TGTGCCAGCAGTTTTGGCAGGGTCAATTCACCCCTCCACTTT.

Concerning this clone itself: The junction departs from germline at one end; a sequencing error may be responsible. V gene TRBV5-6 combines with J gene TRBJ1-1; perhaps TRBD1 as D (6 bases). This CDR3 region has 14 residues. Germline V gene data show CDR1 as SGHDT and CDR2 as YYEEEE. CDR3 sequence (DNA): TGTGCCAGCAGGTTGGGGGCTGCACCCACTGAAGCTTTCTTT. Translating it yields CASRLGAAPTEAFF.

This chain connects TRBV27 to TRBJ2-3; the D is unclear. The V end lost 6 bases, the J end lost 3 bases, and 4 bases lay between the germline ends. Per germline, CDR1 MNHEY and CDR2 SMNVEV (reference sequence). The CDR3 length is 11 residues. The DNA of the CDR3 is TGTGCCAGCAGCTCTACAGATACGCAGTATTTT. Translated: CASSSTDTQYF.

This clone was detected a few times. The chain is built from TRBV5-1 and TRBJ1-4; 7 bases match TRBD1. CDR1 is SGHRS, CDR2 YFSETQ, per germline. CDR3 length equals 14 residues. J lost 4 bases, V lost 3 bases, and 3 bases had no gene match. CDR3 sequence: CASSWDRFNEKLFF. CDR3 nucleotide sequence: TGCGCCAGCAGCTGGGACAGATTTAATGAAAAACTGTTTTTT.

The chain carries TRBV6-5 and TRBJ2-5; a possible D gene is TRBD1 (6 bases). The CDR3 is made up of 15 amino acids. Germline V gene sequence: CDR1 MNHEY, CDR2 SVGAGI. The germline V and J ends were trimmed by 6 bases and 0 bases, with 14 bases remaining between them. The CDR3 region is CASSSGAGYQETQYF. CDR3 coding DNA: TGTGCCAGCAGCTCAGGGGCCGGGTACCAAGAGACCCAGTACTTC.

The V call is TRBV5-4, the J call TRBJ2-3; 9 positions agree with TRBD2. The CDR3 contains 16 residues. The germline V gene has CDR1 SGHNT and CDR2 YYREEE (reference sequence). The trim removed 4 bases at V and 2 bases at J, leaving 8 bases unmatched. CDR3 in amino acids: CASSPIAGALTDTQYF. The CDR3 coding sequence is TGTGCCAGCAGCCCTATAGCGGGGGCCCTCACAGATACGCAGTATTTT.